This paragraph reports one T cell receptor beta chain. The data were produced by immunoSEQ multiplex PCR, yet TCRdb's version contains in-frame clones alone and is incomplete. Of over 300,000 clones in the sample, about 89% were seen once. These data belong to a study of blood T cell repertoires in COVID-19. The CDR3 contains 15 residues. In germline, CDR1 is SGHTS, CDR2 YDEGEE. Trimming left V 3 bases short and J 0 bases short, with 9 bases between. The sample taken for sequencing was peripheral blood. The source is a man between 18 and 29 years old who had recovered from COVID-19. V usage is TRBV5-8 and J usage is TRBJ1-4; the D is unclear. As DNA, the CDR3 is TGTGCCAGCAGCTCCCAGATTGCAACTAATGAAAAACTGTTTTTT. Translated, it gives CASSSQIATNEKLFF. Variable domain in full (rest from reference TRBV5-8 and TRBJ1-4): EAGVTQSPTHLIKTRGQQATLRCSPISGHTSVYWYQQALGLGLQFLLWYDEGEERNRGNFPPRFSGRQFPNYSSELNVNALELEDSALYLCASSSQIATNEKLFFGSGTQLSVL.